These 19 T cell receptor beta chains were sequenced from one sample in a study of OX40 agonist ivuxolimab in advanced cancers. The library was produced with the immunoSEQ multiplex PCR assay. The source is immuneACCESS, and TCRdb retained only in-frame sequences with V and J called. Part of the clones is not carried over; for the studies checked, unresolved V genes explain less than half of this, and the remainder is unexplained. The sample contains fewer than 95,000 clones, more than 80% of them found a single time. The ten largest account for around 0.45% of the sample. The sequences come from CD4+ or CD8+ T cells sorted from blood, collected in a trial of the OX40 agonist ivuxolimab. The receptors were gathered from an adult with an advanced solid tumor such as melanoma, head and neck, liver or kidney cancer.

The genes are TRBV2 and TRBJ1-4; D not certain. CDR3 length equals 11 residues. Trimming took off 3 bases at V and 8 bases at J, with 4 bases between the two ends. Germline V gives CDR1 SNHLY, CDR2 FYNNEI. CDR3 residues: CASSDAEKLFF. Written as DNA, the CDR3 is TGTGCCAGCAGTGACGCCGAAAAACTGTTTTTT. Together with reference TRBV2 and TRBJ1-4, the CDR3 gives the full variable domain: EPEVTQTPSHQVTQMGQEVILRCVPISNHLYFYWYRQILGQKVEFLVSFYNNEISEKSEIFDDQFSVERPDGSNFTLKIRSTKLEDSAMYFCASSDAEKLFFGSGTQLSVL.

The chain carries TRBV7-2 and TRBJ2-1; 11 bases are a match to TRBD2. Trimming took 1 base from V and 8 from J; bases not matched to a gene: 4. Germline V CDR1 and CDR2: SGHTA, FQGNSA. The CDR3 extends over 15 amino acids. CDR3 loop: CASSLVAGGRDEQFF. The DNA for the CDR3 is TGTGCCAGCAGCTTAGTAGCGGGAGGGCGGGATGAGCAGTTCTTC. Using reference TRBV7-2 and TRBJ2-1 for the parts outside the CDR3, the full variable domain is GAGVSQSPSNKVTEKGKDVELRCDPISGHTALYWYRQSLGQGLEFLIYFQGNSAPDKSGLPSDRFSAERTGGSVSTLTIQRTQQEDSAVYLCASSLVAGGRDEQFFGPGTRLTVL.

For the CDR3, the DNA is TGTGCCAGCAGCCGACAGTTTACGAACACCGGGGAGCTGTTTTTT. Protein sequence: CASSRQFTNTGELFF. The chain links TRBV6-4 to TRBJ2-2, with D tentatively TRBD1 (5 bases). CDR3 length: 15 residues. The V end lost 6 bases, the J end lost 0 bases, and 11 bases lay between the germline ends. The germline CDR1 and CDR2 sequences are MRHNA and SNTAGT.

This clone was picked up one time. This chain links TRBV27 with TRBJ1-3, with 8 bases identical to TRBD1. CDR1 is MNHEY and CDR2 is SMNVEV in the germline V gene (reference sequence). The ends lost 4 bases at V and 2 bases at J; junction bases unmatched: 4. The CDR3 extends over 15 amino acids. Written as DNA, the CDR3 is TGTGCCAGCAGTTCGCGACAGGGGACTGGAAACACCATATATTTT. Its protein is CASSSRQGTGNTIYF.

This chain uses TRBV27 with TRBJ1-5; D is unresolved. Germline V gene data show CDR1 as MNHEY and CDR2 as SMNVEV (reference sequence). V was pared by 5 bases and J by 7 bases, with 12 bases between. The CDR3 sequence is 13 residues long. The CDR3 loop is CASSTVGGQPQHF. In DNA form, the CDR3 reads TGTGCCAGCAGTACGGTTGGAGGCCAGCCCCAGCATTTT.

This chain links TRBV6-5 with TRBJ1-4; D possibly corresponds to TRBD1 (5 bases). Trimming stripped 6 bases from V and 8 bases from J, with 16 bases between. CDR1 MNHEY and CDR2 SVGAGI come from the germline V gene. This CDR3 comprises 14 residues. The CDR3 region is CASRVMGGGEKLFF. DNA of the CDR3: TGTGCCAGCAGGGTTATGGGGGGAGGCGAAAAACTGTTTTTT.

The chain has TRBV6-6 and TRBJ1-4; D is unclear. The CDR3 is 12 residues long. V was clipped by 5 bases and J by 7 bases, with 8 bases between them. Per the germline V gene, CDR1 is MNHNY and CDR2 is SVGAGI (reference sequence). The CDR3 is CASSKAGEKLFF. In nucleotides, the CDR3 is TGTGCCAGCAGTAAAGCGGGTGAAAAACTGTTTTTT.

The chain links TRBV19 to TRBJ2-7, with 7 bases that match TRBD1. The CDR3 consists of 14 residues. Germline CDR1 and CDR2: LNHDA and SQIVND (reference sequence). The V segment lost 5 bases and the J segment 4 bases; nucleotides outside the gene matches: 8. CDR3 in DNA: TGTGCCAGTAGTCCCCTGGGGACAGTGTACGAGCAGTACTTC. Translating gives CASSPLGTVYEQYF.

The chain combines TRBV6-5 with TRBJ1-1; no clear D. Germline CDR1 MNHEY, CDR2 SVGAGI. The V end was cut by 6 bases, the J end by 6 bases, with 14 bases between. There are 13 residues in the CDR3. The CDR3: CASSRDGNAEAFF. The CDR3 region has the DNA TGTGCCAGCAGCCGCGATGGCAACGCTGAAGCTTTCTTT.

The chain couples TRBV15 to TRBJ1-1, with TRBD1 matching 7 bases. CDR3 size: 14 residues. From germline, CDR1 is LNHNV and CDR2 YYDKDF (reference sequence). J was trimmed by 4 bases and V by 6 bases; bases with no gene match: 8. CDR3 in amino acids: CATRGGTAPTEAFF. Written as DNA, the CDR3 is TGTGCCACCAGGGGCGGGACAGCCCCCACTGAAGCTTTCTTT.

The rearrangement joins TRBV5-4 to TRBJ2-3; TRBD2 matches at 8 bases. CDR1 SGHNT and CDR2 YYREEE come from the germline V gene (reference sequence). This CDR3 is 15 amino acids long. V gave up 2 bases and J gave up 4 bases; unmatched junction bases: 6. CDR3 nucleotide sequence: TGTGCCAGCAGCTTCGACGGGAGGGCGGCAGATACGCAGTATTTT. Translated, it gives CASSFDGRAADTQYF. The entire variable domain, with the rest obtained from reference TRBV5-4 and TRBJ2-3, is as follows: ETGVTQSPTHLIKTRGQQVTLRCSSQSGHNTVSWYQQALGQGPQFIFQYYREEENGRGNFPPRFSGLQFPNYSSELNVNALELDDSALYLCASSFDGRAADTQYFGPGTRLTVL.

The chain combines TRBV12-1 with TRBJ2-7; TRBD2 is the table's D call, not checked against the DNA. TRBV12-1 is designated a pseudogene. This CDR3 region has 15 residues. This CDR3 reads CASSFVSSLVGEQYV. The CDR3 region has the DNA TGTGCCAGCAGCTTTGTATCGTCCCTCGTTGGGGAGCAGTACGTC.

The J gene is TRBJ1-2, the V gene TRBV15; D is undetermined. The V gene's germline CDR1 is LNHNV and CDR2 YYDKDF (reference sequence). CDR3 length equals 12 residues. The V end was cut by 5 bases, the J end by 4 bases, with 8 bases between. CDR3 DNA: TGTGCCACCAGCGCCGGGATCTATGGCTACACCTTC. Translating it yields CATSAGIYGYTF.

The rearrangement joins TRBV5-5 to TRBJ2-1, with a possible D match to TRBD2 (5 bases). CDR3 length: 14 amino acids. Per the germline V gene, CDR1 is SGHKS and CDR2 is YYEKEE (reference sequence). V was pared by 6 bases and J by 8 bases, with 18 bases between. The DNA of the CDR3 is TGTGCCAGCACCCCTCGGGCGCCCGGGGATGAGCAGTTCTTC. The encoded protein is CASTPRAPGDEQFF. Supplemented by reference TRBV5-5 and TRBJ2-1, the full variable domain reads DAGVTQSPTHLIKTRGQQVTLRCSPISGHKSVSWYQQVLGQGPQFIFQYYEKEERGRGNFPDRFSARQFPNYSSELNVNALLLGDSALYLCASTPRAPGDEQFFGPGTRLTVL.

The chain carries TRBV28 and TRBJ1-3, with a tentative D call TRBD1 (6 bases). The V end lost 4 bases, the J end lost 0 bases, and 13 bases lay between the germline ends. The CDR3 loop spans 16 amino acids. Per germline, CDR1 MDHEN and CDR2 SYDVKM. CDR3 in amino acids: CASSSNTGSSGNTIYF. CDR3 nucleotide sequence: TGTGCCAGCAGTTCCAACACAGGGAGCTCTGGAAACACCATATATTTT. Filled out from reference TRBV28 and TRBJ1-3, the complete variable domain reads DVKVTQSSRYLVKRTGEKVFLECVQDMDHENMFWYRQDPGLGLRLIYFSYDVKMKEKGDIPEGYSVSREKKERFSLILESASTNQTSMYLCASSSNTGSSGNTIYFGEGSWLTVV.

The chain joins TRBV7-9 to TRBJ2-5; TRBD1 might be the D (6 bases). The germline V and J ends were trimmed by 6 bases and 5 bases, with 13 bases remaining between them. Looked up from germline, CDR1 is SEHNR and CDR2 is FQNEAQ (reference sequence). This CDR3 is 13 amino acids long. Here the CDR3 DNA reads TGTGCCAGCAGTGTGGGCAGGGGCGAGACCCAGTACTTC. As protein: CASSVGRGETQYF.

The rearrangement uses TRBV5-1 and TRBJ2-3; a weak D match, TRBD1 (6 bases). Trimming removed 0 bases from V and 3 bases from J, with 11 bases in between. Germline assignment: CDR1 SGHRS and CDR2 YFSETQ. CDR3 size: 15 residues. The CDR3 reads CASSLVGQSTDTQYF. DNA of the CDR3: TGCGCCAGCAGCTTGGTAGGACAGAGTACAGATACGCAGTATTTT. Together with reference TRBV5-1 and TRBJ2-3, the CDR3 gives the full variable domain: KAGVTQTPRYLIKTRGQQVTLSCSPISGHRSVSWYQQTPGQGLQFLFEYFSETQRNKGNFPGRFSGRQFSNSRSEMNVSTLELGDSALYLCASSLVGQSTDTQYFGPGTRLTVL.

The V gene is TRBV4-1, the J gene TRBJ1-5; weak D call: TRBD1 (6 bases). The germline V gene encodes CDR1 MGHRA and CDR2 YSYEKL. Trimming took off 0 bases at V and 2 bases at J, with 14 bases between the two ends. The CDR3 contains 17 residues. For the CDR3, the DNA is TGCGCCAGCAGCCAAGATCGGGGGGGCCCTCGCAATCAGCCCCAGCATTTT. Amino acids: CASSQDRGGPRNQPQHF.

This clone was seen a handful of times. The chain links TRBV5-4 to TRBJ2-6, with TRBD1 matching over 7 bases. V lost 5 bases to trimming and J lost 0 bases; unmatched junction nucleotides: 14. Germline V gene data show CDR1 as SGHNT and CDR2 as YYREEE (reference sequence). CDR3 length: 19 residues. The CDR3 loop is CASSPGPGQSPSGANVLTF. CDR3 sequence (DNA): TGTGCCAGCAGTCCGGGTCCGGGACAGTCCCCCTCTGGGGCCAACGTCCTGACTTTC.